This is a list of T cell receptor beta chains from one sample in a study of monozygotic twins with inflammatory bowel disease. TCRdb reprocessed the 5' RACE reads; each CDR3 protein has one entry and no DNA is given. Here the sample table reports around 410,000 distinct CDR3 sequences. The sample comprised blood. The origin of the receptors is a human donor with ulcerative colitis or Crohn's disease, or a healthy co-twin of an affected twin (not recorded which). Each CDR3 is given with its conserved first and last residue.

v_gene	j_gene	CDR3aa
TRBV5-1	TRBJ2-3	CASSQSVSTDTQYF
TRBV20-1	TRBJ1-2	CSARGFTGAYGYTF
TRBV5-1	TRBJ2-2	CASSLDPQGAVNTGELFF
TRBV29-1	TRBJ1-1	CSVVEGNTEAFF
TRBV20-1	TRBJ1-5	CSASIGTGGQPQHF
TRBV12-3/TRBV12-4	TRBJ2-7	CASTGTPNGEQYF
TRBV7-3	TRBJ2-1	CASSLNTYEQFF
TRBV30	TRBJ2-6	CAWSVLRGNGANVLTF
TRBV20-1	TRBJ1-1	CSATNLNTEAFF
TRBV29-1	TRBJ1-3	CSVSSGNTIYF
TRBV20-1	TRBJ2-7	CSARDARRQGPYEQYF
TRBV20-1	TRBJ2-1	CSAPTFAARGRQFF
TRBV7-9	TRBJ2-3	CASSLWLDTDTQYF
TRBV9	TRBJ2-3	CASSVETPDTQYF
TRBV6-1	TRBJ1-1	CASSPETGSRLGAFF
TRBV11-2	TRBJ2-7	CASSSISGGRSYEQYF
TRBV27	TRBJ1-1	CASSSPQGVSTEAFF
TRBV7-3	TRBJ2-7	CAAPHPGQYYEQYF
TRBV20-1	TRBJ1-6	CSARQGAISPLHF
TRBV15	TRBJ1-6	CATSRDLRFGLHF
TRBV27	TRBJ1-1	CASSFLGSTEAFF
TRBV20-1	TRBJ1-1	CSGQPGGPNTEAFF